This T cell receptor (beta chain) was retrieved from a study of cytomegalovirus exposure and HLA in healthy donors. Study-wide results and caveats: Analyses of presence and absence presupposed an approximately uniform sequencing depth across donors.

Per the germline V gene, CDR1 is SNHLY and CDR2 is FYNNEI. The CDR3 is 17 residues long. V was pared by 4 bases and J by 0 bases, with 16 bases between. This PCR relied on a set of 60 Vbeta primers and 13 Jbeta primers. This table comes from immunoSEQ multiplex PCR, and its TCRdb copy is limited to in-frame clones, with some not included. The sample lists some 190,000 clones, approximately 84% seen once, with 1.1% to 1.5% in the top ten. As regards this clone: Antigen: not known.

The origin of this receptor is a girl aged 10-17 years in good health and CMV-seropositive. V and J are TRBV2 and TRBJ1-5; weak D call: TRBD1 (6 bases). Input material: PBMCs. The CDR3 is CASSVYQGLYSNQPQHF. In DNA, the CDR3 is TGTGCCAGCAGTGTGTACCAGGGGCTCTATAGCAATCAGCCCCAGCATTTT.